This TCR beta chain was recovered during a study of human T cells and chemical hapten exposure. This clonotype has just a few counts. The library put unique molecular identifiers onto individual cDNA molecules. In the original workflow: 96,000 or so TCRs per sample was the median, with a range of roughly 23,224 to 750,000. A single record per CDR3 protein comes from TCRdb applying MiXCR to the RACE reads. In this record, the V and J calls reflect TCRdb's handling and not the investigators' own analysis. There are some 250,000 distinct CDR3 sequences in the sample; just under 8% occur only once, and more than 0.95% lies in the top ten. The time point here: pre-sensitization, week 0. Treatment defined: therapeutic diphenylcyclopropenone sensitization with weekly scalp DPC. The CDR3 sequence is 12 residues long. The germline CDR1 and CDR2 sequences are MDHEN and SYDVKM. V was pared by 5 bases and J by 4 bases, with 8 bases between.

This chain connects TRBV28 to TRBJ1-2; D is unclear. The sample here was whole blood, taken in connection with sensitization to the hapten diphenylcyclopropenone (DPC). This sequence originates from a man younger than 35 with alopecia areata. Some clones in this sample may be carry-over from other donors' samples. CDR3 residues: CASSSGRYGYTF. The DNA for the CDR3 is TGTGCCAGCAGTAGTGGACGCTATGGCTACACCTTC.